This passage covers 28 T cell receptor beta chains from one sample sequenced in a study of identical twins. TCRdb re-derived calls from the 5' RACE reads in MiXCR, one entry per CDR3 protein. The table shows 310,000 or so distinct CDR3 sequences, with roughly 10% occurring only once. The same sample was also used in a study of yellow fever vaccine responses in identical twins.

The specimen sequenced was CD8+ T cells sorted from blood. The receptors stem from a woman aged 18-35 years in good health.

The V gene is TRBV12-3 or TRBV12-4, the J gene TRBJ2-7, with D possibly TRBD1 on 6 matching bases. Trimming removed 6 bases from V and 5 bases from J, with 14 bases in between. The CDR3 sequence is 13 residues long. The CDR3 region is CASRDIQGNEQYF. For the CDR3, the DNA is TGTGCCAGCAGGGACATACAGGGTAACGAGCAGTACTTC.

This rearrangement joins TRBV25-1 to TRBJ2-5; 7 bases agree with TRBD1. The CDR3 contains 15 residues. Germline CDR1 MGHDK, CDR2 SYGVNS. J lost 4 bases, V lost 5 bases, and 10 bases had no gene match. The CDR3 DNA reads TGTGCCAGCAGTCACCCCCCCGACAGGGCAGAGACCCAGTACTTC. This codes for CASSHPPDRAETQYF.

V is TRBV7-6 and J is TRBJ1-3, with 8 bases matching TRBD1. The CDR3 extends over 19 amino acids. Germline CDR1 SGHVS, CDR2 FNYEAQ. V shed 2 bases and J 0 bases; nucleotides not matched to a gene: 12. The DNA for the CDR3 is TGTGCCAGCAGCTTAAGAGGGTCGGGACAGGTCATCTCTGGAAACACCATATATTTT. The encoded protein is CASSLRGSGQVISGNTIYF.

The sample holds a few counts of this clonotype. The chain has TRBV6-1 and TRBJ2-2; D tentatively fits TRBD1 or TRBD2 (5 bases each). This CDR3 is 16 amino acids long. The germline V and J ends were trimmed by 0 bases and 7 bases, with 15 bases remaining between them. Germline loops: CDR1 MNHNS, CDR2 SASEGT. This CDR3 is CASSEAEYGGGGELFF. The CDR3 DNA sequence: TGTGCCAGCAGTGAAGCGGAGTATGGTGGGGGCGGGGAGCTGTTTTTT.

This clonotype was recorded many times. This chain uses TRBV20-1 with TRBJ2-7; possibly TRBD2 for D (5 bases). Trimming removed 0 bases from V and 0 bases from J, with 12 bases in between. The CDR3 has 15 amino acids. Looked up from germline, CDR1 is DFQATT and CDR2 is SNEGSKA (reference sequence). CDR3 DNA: TGCAGTGCTAGAGATACGGTGGGGAGCTCCTACGAGCAGTACTTC. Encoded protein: CSARDTVGSSYEQYF.

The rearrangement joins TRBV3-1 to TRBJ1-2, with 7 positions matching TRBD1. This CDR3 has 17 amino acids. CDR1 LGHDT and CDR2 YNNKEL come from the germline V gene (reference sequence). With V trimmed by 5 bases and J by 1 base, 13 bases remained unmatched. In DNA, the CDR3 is TGTGCCAGCAGCTCCATCCGGCCCGGGACAGATAACTATGGCTACACCTTC. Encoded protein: CASSSIRPGTDNYGYTF.

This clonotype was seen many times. CDR3 nucleotides: TGCAGCGTTGTCCTCCGGGACTCCCTGTTTGAGACCCAGTACTTC. This gives the protein CSVVLRDSLFETQYF. The V call is TRBV29-1, the J call TRBJ2-5; TRBD2 might be the D (6 bases). CDR1 SQVTM and CDR2 ANQGSEA come from the germline V gene. V lost 4 bases to trimming and J lost 5 bases, with 20 bases between them. The CDR3 sequence is 15 residues long.

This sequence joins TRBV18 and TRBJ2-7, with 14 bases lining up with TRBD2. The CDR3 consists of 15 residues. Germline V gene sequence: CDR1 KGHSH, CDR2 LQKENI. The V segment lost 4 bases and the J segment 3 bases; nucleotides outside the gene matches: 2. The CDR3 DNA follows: TGTGCCAGCTCACGGGGGACTAGCGGGGGCTACGAGCAGTACTTC. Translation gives CASSRGTSGGYEQYF.

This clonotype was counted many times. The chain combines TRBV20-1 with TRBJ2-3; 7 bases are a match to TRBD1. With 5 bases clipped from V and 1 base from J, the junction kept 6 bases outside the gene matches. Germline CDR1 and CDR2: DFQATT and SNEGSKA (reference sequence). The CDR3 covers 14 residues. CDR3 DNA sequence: TGCAGTGCTGATTCAACAGGGGGCACAGATACGCAGTATTTT. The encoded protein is CSADSTGGTDTQYF.

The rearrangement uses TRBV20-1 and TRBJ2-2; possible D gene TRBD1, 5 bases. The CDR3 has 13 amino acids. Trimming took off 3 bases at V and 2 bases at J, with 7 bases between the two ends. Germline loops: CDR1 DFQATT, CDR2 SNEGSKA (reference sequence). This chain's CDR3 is CSARRTNTGELFF. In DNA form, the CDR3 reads TGCAGTGCTAGGAGGACAAACACCGGGGAGCTGTTTTTT.

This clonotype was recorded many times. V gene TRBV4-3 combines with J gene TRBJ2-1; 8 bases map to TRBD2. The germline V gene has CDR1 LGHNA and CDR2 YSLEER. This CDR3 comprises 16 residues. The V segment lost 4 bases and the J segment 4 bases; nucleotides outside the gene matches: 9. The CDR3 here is CASSLGLLAGYNEQFF. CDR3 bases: TGCGCCAGCAGCCTGGGGTTGTTAGCGGGATACAATGAGCAGTTCTTC.

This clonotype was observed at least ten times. In DNA form, the CDR3 reads TGTGCCAGCAGCTTGACCGGGACAGGGGGAGGCAATGAGCAGTTCTTC. It is translated as CASSLTGTGGGNEQFF. The V call is TRBV7-2, the J call TRBJ2-1; TRBD1 agrees at 11 bases. The CDR3 extends over 16 amino acids. Germline V gene sequence: CDR1 SGHTA, CDR2 FQGNSA. J gave up 6 bases and V 3 bases, and 7 bases lay outside the gene matches.

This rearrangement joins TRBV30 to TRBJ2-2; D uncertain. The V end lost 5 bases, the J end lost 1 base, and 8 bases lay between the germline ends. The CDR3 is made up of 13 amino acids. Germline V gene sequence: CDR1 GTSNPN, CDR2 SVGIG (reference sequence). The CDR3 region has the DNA TGTGCCTGGTTGGGCAGGAACACCGGGGAGCTGTTTTTT. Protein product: CAWLGRNTGELFF. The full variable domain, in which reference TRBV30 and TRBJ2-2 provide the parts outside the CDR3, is SQTIHQWPATLVQPVGSPLSLECTVEGTSNPNLYWYRQAAGRGLQLLFYSVGIGQISSEVPQNLSASRPQDRQFILSSKKLLLSDSGFYLCAWLGRNTGELFFGEGSRLTVL.

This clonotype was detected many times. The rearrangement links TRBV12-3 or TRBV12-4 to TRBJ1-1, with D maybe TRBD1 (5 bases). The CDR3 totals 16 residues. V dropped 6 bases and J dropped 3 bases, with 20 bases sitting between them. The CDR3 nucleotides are TGTGCCAGCAGACATACGGCGGGGGGGAAGGACACTGAAGCTTTCTTT. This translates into CASRHTAGGKDTEAFF.

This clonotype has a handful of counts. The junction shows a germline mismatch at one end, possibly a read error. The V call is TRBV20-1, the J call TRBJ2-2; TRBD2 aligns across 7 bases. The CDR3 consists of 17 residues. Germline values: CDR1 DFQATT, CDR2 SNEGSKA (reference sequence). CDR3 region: CCARDLIASGPTGELFF. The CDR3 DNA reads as TGCTGTGCTAGAGATTTGATAGCTAGCGGACCCACCGGGGAGCTGTTTTTT.

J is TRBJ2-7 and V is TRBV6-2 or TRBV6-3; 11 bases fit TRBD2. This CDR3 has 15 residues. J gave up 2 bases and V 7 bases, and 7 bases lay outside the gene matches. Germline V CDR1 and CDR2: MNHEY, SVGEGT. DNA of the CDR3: TGTGCCAGCATCTCCGGGACTAGCGGAGCCTACGAGCAGTACTTC. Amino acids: CASISGTSGAYEQYF.

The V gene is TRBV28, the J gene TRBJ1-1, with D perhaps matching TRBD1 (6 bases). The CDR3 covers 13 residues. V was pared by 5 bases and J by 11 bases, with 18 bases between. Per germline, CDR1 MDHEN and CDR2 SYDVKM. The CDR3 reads CASSLDGGLEAFF. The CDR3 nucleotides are TGTGCCAGCAGTCTGGACGGGGGGCTAGAGGCTTTCTTT.

CDR3 protein: CASRTLTGTSRGYGYTF. In DNA form, the CDR3 reads TGTGCCAGCAGGACCTTAACCGGGACATCGAGGGGCTATGGCTACACCTTC. This chain links TRBV27 with TRBJ1-2; D is perhaps TRBD1 (6 bases). The CDR3 sequence is 17 residues long. Trimming cost V 6 bases and J 4 bases, with 24 bases left between them. Germline lookup yields CDR1 MNHEY and CDR2 SMNVEV (reference sequence).

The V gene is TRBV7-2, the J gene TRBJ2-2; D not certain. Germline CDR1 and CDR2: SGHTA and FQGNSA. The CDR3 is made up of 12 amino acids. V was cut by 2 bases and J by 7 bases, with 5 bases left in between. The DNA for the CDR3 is TGTGCCAGCAGCTTAATGAACGGGGAGCTGTTTTTT. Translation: CASSLMNGELFF.

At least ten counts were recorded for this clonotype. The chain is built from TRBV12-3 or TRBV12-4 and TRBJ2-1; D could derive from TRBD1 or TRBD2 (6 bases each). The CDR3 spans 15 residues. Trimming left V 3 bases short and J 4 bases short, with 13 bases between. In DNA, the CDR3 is TGTGCCAGCAGTTTGGGGGGCAGTAAATACAATGAGCAGTTCTTC. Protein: CASSLGGSKYNEQFF.

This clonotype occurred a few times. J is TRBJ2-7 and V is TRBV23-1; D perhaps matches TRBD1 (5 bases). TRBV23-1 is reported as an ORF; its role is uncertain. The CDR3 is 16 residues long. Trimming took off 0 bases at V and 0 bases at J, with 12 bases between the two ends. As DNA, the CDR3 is TGCGCCAGCAGTCAATCCGGCAGGGATAGCTCCTACGAGCAGTACTTC. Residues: CASSQSGRDSSYEQYF.

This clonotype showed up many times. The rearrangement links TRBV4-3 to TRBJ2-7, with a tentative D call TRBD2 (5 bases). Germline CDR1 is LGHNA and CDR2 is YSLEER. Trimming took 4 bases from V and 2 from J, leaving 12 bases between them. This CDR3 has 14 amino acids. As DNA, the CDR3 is TGCGCCAGCAGCCCCGAGACGGGAACCTACGAGCAGTACTTC. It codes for CASSPETGTYEQYF.

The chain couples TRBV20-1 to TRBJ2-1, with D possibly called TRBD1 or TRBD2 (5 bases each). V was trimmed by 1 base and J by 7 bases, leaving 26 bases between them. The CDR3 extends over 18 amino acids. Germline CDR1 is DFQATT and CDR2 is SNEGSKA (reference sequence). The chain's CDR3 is CSARVLNGAPPMMNEQFF. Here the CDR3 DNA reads TGCAGTGCTAGAGTACTTAACGGGGCCCCCCCCATGATGAATGAGCAGTTCTTC.

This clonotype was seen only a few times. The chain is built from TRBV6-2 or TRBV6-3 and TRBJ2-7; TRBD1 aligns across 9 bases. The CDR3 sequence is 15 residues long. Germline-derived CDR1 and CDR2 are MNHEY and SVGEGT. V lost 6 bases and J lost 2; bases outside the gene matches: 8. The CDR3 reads CASSPGQGIPYEQYF. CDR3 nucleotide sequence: TGTGCCAGCAGCCCGGGACAGGGAATTCCCTACGAGCAGTACTTC.

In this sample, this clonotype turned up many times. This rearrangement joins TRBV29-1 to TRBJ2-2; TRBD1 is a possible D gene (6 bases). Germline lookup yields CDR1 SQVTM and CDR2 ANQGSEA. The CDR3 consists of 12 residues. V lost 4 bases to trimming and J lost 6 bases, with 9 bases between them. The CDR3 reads CSVGDKSGELFF. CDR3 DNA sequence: TGCAGCGTTGGGGACAAATCCGGGGAGCTGTTTTTT.

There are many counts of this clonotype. CDR3 region: CASSLYSPGTGELFF. The CDR3 nucleotides are TGTGCCAGCAGCTTGTACTCCCCTGGGACCGGGGAGCTGTTTTTT. The chain couples TRBV7-9 to TRBJ2-2; D remains unclear. Trimming cost V 3 bases and J 5 bases, with 13 bases left between them. CDR1 and CDR2 from the germline V gene are SEHNR and FQNEAQ (reference sequence). This CDR3 comprises 15 residues.

The chain's CDR3 is CASNATRAEQYF. The CDR3 DNA is TGTGCCAGCAACGCTACCAGGGCCGAGCAGTACTTC. This chain connects TRBV6-7 to TRBJ2-7; possible D gene TRBD1, 5 bases. TRBV6-7 is sorted into the ORF group, with uncertain function. This CDR3 spans 12 amino acids. The V end lost 7 bases, the J end lost 6 bases, and 13 bases lay between the germline ends.

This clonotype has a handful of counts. Here the CDR3 reads CASSLAGDGWSPQETQYF. The CDR3 DNA follows: TGTGCCAGCAGTTTAGCGGGAGACGGGTGGTCGCCCCAAGAGACCCAGTACTTC. The gene calls are TRBV28 and TRBJ2-5; 7 nucleotides agree with TRBD2. Trimming cost V 2 bases and J 1 base; bases outside gene matches: 13. CDR3 length: 18 residues. CDR1 is MDHEN and CDR2 is SYDVKM in the germline V gene.